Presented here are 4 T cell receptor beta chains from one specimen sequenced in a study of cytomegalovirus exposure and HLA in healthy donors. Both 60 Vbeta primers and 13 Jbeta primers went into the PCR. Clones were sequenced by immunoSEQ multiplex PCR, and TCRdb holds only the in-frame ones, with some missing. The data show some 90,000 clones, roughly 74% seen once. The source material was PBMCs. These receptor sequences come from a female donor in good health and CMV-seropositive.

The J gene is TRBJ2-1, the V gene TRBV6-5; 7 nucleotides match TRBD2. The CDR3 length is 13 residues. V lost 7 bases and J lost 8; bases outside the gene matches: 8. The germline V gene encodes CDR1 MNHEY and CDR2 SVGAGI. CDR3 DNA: TGTGCCAGCACCACGGCGGGAGTGGATGAGCAGTTCTTC. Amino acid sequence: CASTTAGVDEQFF.

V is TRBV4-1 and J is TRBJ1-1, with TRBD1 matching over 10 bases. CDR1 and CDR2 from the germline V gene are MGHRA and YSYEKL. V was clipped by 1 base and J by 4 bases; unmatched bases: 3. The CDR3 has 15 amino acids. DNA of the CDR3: TGCGCCAGCAGCCAAGCCTGGACAGGGGGCACTGAAGCTTTCTTT. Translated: CASSQAWTGGTEAFF.

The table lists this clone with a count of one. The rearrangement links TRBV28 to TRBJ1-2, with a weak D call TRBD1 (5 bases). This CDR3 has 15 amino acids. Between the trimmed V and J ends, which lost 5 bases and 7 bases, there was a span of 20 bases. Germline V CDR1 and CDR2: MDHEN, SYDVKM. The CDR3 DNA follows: TGTGCCAGCAGTAACGAGGGTCGGGGGGTGCGTGGCTACACCTTC. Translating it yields CASSNEGRGVRGYTF.

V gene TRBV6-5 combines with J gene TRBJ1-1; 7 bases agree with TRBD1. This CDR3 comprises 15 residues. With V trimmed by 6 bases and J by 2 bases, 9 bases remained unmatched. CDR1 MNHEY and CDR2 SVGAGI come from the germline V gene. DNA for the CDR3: TGTGCCAGCAGGGAGGTGAGGACAGGCAACACTGAAGCTTTCTTT. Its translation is CASREVRTGNTEAFF.